This entry concerns a single TCR beta chain. Its antigen is currently not known. Per-nucleotide qualities are absent, and no much larger clonotype sits a single base away. Taken with the paper, the label for time point translates to: week 3, after first cycle of checkpoint inhibitor. Blood was sampled before treatment (T0) and at week 3 (W3), after the first cycle of checkpoint blockade. Except for a couple of patients with rapid clinical progression, response was assessed 12 weeks after the first infusion by RECIST 1.1; disease control meant complete response, partial response or stable disease. Patients were not eligible if they had prior systemic cancer treatment, concomitant immunosuppressant therapy or synchronous other active malignancies. To track both circulating cells and T cell turnover, TCR beta was sequenced from bulk PBMC as well as from plasma cell-free DNA. PBMC were isolated from blood with Lymphoprep and SepMate tubes, followed by red cell lysis. DNA from PBMC and sorted T cell subsets was extracted with QIAamp DNA Blood Mini kits.

Every bulk PBMC sample was loaded with the same fixed amount of approximately 330 ng of DNA. TCR beta CDR3 sequences were amplified from genomic DNA using the immunoSEQ TCRb Assay kit according to manufacturer instructions. The KAPA Library Quantification Kit for Illumina platforms was used to quantify the pooled libraries by qPCR. Pooled libraries were clustered at roughly 0.55-1.2 pM and sequenced on an Illumina NextSeq 500. The original pipeline was this. TCR data were analyzed with immunoSEQ ANALYZER and the R LymphoSeq package. A rearrangement efficiency score was calculated as productive divided by the sum of productive and non-productive CDR3 sequences. Clonality was assessed using the Gini coefficient and diversity using the Renyi index at alpha=1, with pairwise comparisons between timepoints within each patient. Clonal relatedness used an edit distance of 3, and repertoire similarity used the Bhattacharyya coefficient, both computed in LymphoSeq. Linear discriminant analysis on week-3 changes in clonality and diversity was built with the R MASS and caret packages to classify response. TCRdb carries this immuneACCESS record with in-frame sequences only. Its versions omit some clonotypes, under half of them owing to an unresolved V gene in the studies checked, with the rest unexplained. For V, J and clone size, that table is used; D and trimming come from the DNA. The sample table holds roughly 20,000 clones, of which about 90% were seen once. Roughly 7.6% of the sample is in the top ten clones.

The V and J ends are trimmed by 0 bases and 0 bases, leaving 11 bases between them. The CDR3 holds 16 amino acids from the cysteine to the phenylalanine. Only the CDR3 DNA is retained, 48 bases long and in frame from the first base. The germline V gene (reference sequence) supplies CDR1 MNHEY and CDR2 SMNVEV. This record belongs to a study of blood T cell dynamics during melanoma immunotherapy (dated by TCRdb to about 2020). Turning to the overall study: The patients had metastatic melanoma and were given first-line pembrolizumab or nivolumab plus ipilimumab as standard of care in the United Kingdom. To find early correlates of response, peripheral T cell receptor repertoires were profiled in metastatic melanoma patients before and after one cycle of checkpoint inhibitor therapy. Consecutive patients formed a training cohort, and a further independent group of patients from the same centre was pooled into an external validation set.

Findings and caveats that apply to the study as a whole: The study could not determine whether the T cell clones driving repertoire changes were melanoma-specific or reflected general immune activation. The relatively small sample size was recognized as a factor that could limit how well the results generalize. A bifurcated reorganization of the PBMC repertoire at W3, with increased clonality or increased diversity, was observed in patients who later achieved disease control, unlike in progressors.

This specimen was blood, taken from a patient treated with checkpoint blockade. The receptor comes from a human donor with melanoma. The chain was built from TRBV27 and TRBJ1-1, with no D gene named confidently. The bases read TGTGCCAGCAGTTTATCGGGGAACCCTTTGAACACTGAAGCTTTCTTT. This sequence encodes CASSLSGNPLNTEAFF.